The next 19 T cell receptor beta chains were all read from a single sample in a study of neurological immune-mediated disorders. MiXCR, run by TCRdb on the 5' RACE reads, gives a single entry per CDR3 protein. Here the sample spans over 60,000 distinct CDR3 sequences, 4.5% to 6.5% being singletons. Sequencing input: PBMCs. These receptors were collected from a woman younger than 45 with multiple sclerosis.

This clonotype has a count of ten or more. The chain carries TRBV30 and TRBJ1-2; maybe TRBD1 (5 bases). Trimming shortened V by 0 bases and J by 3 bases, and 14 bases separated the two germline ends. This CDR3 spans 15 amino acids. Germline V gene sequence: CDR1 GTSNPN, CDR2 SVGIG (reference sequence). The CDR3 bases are TGTGCCTGGAGTGTCCTCCCCGGGGCACACTATGGCTACACCTTC. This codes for CAWSVLPGAHYGYTF.

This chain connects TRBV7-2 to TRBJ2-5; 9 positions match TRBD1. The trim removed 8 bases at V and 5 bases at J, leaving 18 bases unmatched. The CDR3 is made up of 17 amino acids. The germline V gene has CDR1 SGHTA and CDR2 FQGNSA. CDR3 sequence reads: CASSPGTGQRRLETQYF. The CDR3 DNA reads TGTGCCAGCTCACCCGGGACAGGGCAGAGGAGGCTCGAGACCCAGTACTTC.

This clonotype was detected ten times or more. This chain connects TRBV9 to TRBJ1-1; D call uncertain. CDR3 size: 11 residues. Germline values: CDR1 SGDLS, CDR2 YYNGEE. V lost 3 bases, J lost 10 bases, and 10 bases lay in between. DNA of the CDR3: TGTGCCAGCAGCGGAGGCAGTGGAGCTTTCTTT. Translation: CASSGGSGAFF.

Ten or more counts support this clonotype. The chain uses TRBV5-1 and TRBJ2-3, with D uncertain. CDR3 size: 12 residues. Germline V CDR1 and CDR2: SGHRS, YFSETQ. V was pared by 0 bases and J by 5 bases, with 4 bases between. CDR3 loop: CASSLEGDTQYF. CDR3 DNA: TGCGCCAGCAGCTTGGAAGGAGATACGCAGTATTTT.

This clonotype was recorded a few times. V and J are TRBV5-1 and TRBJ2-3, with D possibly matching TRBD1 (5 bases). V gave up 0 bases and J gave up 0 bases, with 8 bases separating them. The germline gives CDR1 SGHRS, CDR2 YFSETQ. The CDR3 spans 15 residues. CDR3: CASSLVRGSTDTQYF. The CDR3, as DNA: TGCGCCAGCAGCTTGGTTAGGGGAAGCACAGATACGCAGTATTTT.

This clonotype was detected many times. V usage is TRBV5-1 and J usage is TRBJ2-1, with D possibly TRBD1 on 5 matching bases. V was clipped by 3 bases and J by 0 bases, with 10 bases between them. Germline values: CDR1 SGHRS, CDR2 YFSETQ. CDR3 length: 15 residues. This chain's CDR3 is CASSWGGRSYNEQFF. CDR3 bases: TGCGCCAGCAGCTGGGGCGGCCGCTCCTACAATGAGCAGTTCTTC.

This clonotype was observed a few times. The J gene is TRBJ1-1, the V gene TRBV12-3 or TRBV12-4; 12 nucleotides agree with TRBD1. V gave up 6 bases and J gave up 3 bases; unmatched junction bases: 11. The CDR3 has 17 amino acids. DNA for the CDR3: TGTGCCAGCAGGACTTTTTGGGGACAGGGGGCAGACACTGAAGCTTTCTTT. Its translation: CASRTFWGQGADTEAFF.

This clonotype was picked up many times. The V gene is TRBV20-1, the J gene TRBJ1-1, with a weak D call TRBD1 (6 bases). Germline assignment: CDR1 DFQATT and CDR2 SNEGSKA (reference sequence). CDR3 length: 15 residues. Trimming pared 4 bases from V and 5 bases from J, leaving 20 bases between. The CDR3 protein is CSATPPRGLGTEAFF. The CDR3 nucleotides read TGCAGTGCTACCCCCCCACGGGGGCTTGGGACTGAAGCTTTCTTT.

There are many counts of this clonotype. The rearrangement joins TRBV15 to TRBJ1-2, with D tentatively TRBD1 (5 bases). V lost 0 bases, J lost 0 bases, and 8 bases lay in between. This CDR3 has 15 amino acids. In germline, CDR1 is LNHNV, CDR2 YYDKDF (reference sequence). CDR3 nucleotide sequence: TGTGCCACCAGCAGAGATCTGGGGGCTAACTATGGCTACACCTTC. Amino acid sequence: CATSRDLGANYGYTF.

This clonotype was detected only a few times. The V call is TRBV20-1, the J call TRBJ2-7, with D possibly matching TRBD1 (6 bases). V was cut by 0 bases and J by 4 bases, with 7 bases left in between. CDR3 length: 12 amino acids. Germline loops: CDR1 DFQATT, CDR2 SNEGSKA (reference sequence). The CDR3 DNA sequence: TGCAGTGCTAGAGATCAGGGGTACGAGCAGTACTTC. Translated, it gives CSARDQGYEQYF.

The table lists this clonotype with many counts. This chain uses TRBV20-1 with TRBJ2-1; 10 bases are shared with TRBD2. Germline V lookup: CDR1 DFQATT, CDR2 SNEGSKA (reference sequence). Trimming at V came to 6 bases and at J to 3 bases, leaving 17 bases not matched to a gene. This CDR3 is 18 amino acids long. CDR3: CSARKAGGAGRYYNEQFF. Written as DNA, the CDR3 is TGCAGTGCGAGAAAAGCGGGAGGGGCAGGCCGATACTACAATGAGCAGTTCTTC.

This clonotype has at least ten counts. As DNA, the CDR3 is TGCAGTGCTAGACCACTACGGAGCACAGATACGCAGTATTTT. Translation gives CSARPLRSTDTQYF. The chain has TRBV20-1 and TRBJ2-3; D not certain. The CDR3 is 14 residues long. V lost 2 bases, J lost 0 bases, and 9 bases lay in between. The germline gives CDR1 DFQATT, CDR2 SNEGSKA (reference sequence).

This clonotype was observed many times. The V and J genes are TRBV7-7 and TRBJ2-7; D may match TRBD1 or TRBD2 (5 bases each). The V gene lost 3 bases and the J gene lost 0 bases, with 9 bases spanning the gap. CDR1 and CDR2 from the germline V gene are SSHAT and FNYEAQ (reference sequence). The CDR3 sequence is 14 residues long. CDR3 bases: TGTGCCAGCAGCTTCTTCGGGACCTCCTACGAGCAGTACTTC. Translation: CASSFFGTSYEQYF. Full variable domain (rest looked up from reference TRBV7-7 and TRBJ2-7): GAGVSQSPRYKVTKRGQDVTLRCDPISSHATLYWYQQALGQGPEFLTYFNYEAQPDKSGLPSDRFSAERPEGSISTLTIQRTEQRDSAMYRCASSFFGTSYEQYFGPGTRLTVT.

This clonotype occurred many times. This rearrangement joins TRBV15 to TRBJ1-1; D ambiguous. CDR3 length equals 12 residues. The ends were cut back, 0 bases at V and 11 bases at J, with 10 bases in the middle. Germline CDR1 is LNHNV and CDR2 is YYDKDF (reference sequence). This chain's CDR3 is CATSRDGGSAFF. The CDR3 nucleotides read TGTGCCACCAGCAGAGATGGAGGGTCGGCTTTCTTT.

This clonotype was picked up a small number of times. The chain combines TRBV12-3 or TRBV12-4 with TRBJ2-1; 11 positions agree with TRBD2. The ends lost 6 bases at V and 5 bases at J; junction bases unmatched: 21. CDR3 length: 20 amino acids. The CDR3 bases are TGTGCCAGCAGCTTTTCGGGGATAGCGGGGGGGCCGTTCGGCCACAATGAGCAGTTCTTC. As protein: CASSFSGIAGGPFGHNEQFF.

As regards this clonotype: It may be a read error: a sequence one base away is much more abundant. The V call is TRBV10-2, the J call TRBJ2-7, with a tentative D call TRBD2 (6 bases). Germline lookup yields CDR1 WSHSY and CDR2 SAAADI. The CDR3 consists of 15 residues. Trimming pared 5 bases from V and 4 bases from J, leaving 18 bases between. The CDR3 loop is CASSHRDSFTYEQYV. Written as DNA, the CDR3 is TGCGCCAGCAGTCACCGGGACTCCTTCACTTACGAGCAGTACGTC.

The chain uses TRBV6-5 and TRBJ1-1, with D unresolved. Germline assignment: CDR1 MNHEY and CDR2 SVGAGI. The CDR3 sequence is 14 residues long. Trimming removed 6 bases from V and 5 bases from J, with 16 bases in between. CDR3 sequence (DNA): TGTGCCAGCAGGTCGAGGGCCCTGGGGACTGAAGCTTTCTTT. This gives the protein CASRSRALGTEAFF.

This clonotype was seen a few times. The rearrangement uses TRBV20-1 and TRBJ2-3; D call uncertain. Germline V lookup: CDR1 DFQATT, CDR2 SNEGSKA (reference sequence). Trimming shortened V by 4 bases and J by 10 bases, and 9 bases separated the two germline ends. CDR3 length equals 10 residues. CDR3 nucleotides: TGCAGTGCTAAGGATGGGGCGCAGTATTTT. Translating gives CSAKDGAQYF.

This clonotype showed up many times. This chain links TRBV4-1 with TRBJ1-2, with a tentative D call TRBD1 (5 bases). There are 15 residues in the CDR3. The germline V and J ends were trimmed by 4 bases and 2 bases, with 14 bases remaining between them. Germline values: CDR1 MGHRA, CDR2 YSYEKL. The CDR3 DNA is TGCGCCAGCAGCCTTCTGGGACCTGGAAACTATGGCTACACCTTC. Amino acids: CASSLLGPGNYGYTF.